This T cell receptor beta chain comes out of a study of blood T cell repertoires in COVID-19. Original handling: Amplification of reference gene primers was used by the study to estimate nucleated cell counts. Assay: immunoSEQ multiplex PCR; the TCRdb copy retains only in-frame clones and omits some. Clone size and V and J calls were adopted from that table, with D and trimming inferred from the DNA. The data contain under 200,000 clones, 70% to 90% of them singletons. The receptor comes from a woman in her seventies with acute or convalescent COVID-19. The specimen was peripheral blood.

CDR3 region: CASSPKGTSGRPSSYEQYF. DNA of the CDR3: TGTGCCAGCAGCCCCAAGGGGACTAGCGGGAGGCCCAGCTCCTACGAGCAGTACTTC. The rearrangement joins TRBV7-9 to TRBJ2-7; 15 bases are a match to TRBD2. Germline-derived CDR1 and CDR2 are SEHNR and FQNEAQ (reference sequence). V lost 5 bases and J lost 0; bases outside the gene matches: 11. The CDR3 consists of 19 residues.